Detailed here is one T cell receptor beta chain. This sample is drawn from a study of T cells in Graves' hyperthyroidism and ophthalmopathy. A NOSPECS grade of at least 4, a Clinical Activity Score of at least 3 and duration under 3 months were recorded in ophthalmopathy patients. A patient was excluded if there was uncontrolled infection, other autoimmune disease, pregnancy or lactation. Diagnoses were made from clinical symptoms, serum measures (thyroxine and TRAb), thyroid ultrasound and orbital computed tomography. Isolation of PBMCs was performed on approximately 10 ml fresh peripheral blood. With V trimmed by 2 bases and J by 0 bases, 3 bases remained unmatched. The CDR3 consists of 15 residues. Germline-derived CDR1 and CDR2 are SGHAT and FQNNGV. RNA transcripts provided the source from which TCR beta CDR3 regions were amplified. HTBI primers drove first-round RT-PCR of the TCR CDR3. TCRdb re-analysed the multiplex PCR reads in MiXCR, keeping a single row per CDR3 protein. This sample yields about 520,000 distinct CDR3 sequences, of which around 22% are seen a single time; 11% belongs to the top ten.

Sample: blood. The sequence was collected from a woman younger than 45 with Graves' ophthalmopathy. The gene calls are TRBV11-2 and TRBJ1-1, with 7 nucleotides matching TRBD1. In DNA form, the CDR3 reads TGTGCCAGCAGCTTATTCGGGACAGTGAACACTGAAGCTTTCTTT. Residues: CASSLFGTVNTEAFF. Full variable domain (rest looked up from reference TRBV11-2 and TRBJ1-1): EAGVAQSPRYKIIEKRQSVAFWCNPISGHATLYWYQQILGQGPKLLIQFQNNGVVDDSQLPKDRFSAERLKGVDSTLKIQPAKLEDSAVYLCASSLFGTVNTEAFFGQGTRLTVV.